The 28 T cell receptor beta chains presented below share a single source sample, sequenced in a study of T-cell memory formation after mild COVID-19. MiXCR, run by TCRdb on the 5' RACE reads, gives a single entry per CDR3 protein. Of 530,000 or so distinct CDR3 sequences detected, 17% appear once; the ten largest clones hold about 8.1%. The sequenced material came from PBMCs or a T cell subset sorted from them (not recorded which). Receptors were obtained from an adult woman who had mild COVID-19 (a few samples of this study predate the infection). Cell type and time point are not known.

This clonotype was seen only a few times. V usage is TRBV12-3 or TRBV12-4 and J usage is TRBJ2-7; 9 bases are a match to TRBD2. The CDR3 spans 15 residues. V lost 4 bases, J lost 2 bases, and 6 bases stayed unmatched. CDR3 sequence (DNA): TGTGCCAGCAGTTCTCATAGACTAGCGGCCTACGAGCAGTACTTC. Encoded protein: CASSSHRLAAYEQYF.

There are many counts of this clonotype. The chain links TRBV3-1 to TRBJ2-1, with 8 nucleotides matching TRBD1. The CDR3 totals 15 residues. The V segment lost 4 bases and the J segment 1 base; nucleotides outside the gene matches: 3. CDR1 and CDR2 (germline): LGHDT, YNNKEL (reference sequence). The CDR3 nucleotides read TGTGCCAGCAGCCTCCGGGACAGGTCCTACAATGAGCAGTTCTTC. This codes for CASSLRDRSYNEQFF.

The V gene is TRBV12-3 or TRBV12-4, the J gene TRBJ2-7; TRBD2 aligns across 13 bases. J was trimmed by 5 bases and V by 4 bases; bases with no gene match: 5. The CDR3 is made up of 15 amino acids. This CDR3 reads CASSWGLAGNDEQYF. The DNA of the CDR3 is TGTGCCAGCAGTTGGGGACTAGCGGGAAATGACGAGCAGTACTTC.

The J gene is TRBJ2-3, the V gene TRBV20-1; D may be TRBD1 (5 bases). The germline V gene encodes CDR1 DFQATT and CDR2 SNEGSKA (reference sequence). This CDR3 has 11 residues. V was shortened by 3 bases and J by 6 bases, with 7 bases between the two germline ends. For the CDR3, the DNA is TGCAGTGCTAGTGGGGCCGATACGCAGTATTTT. It translates to CSASGADTQYF.

This chain connects TRBV5-1 to TRBJ2-7, with D possibly matching TRBD1 (6 bases). With 0 bases removed from V and 5 bases from J, the gap between germline ends came to 12 bases. There are 14 residues in the CDR3. Germline V gene sequence: CDR1 SGHRS, CDR2 YFSETQ. For the CDR3, the DNA is TGCGCCAGCAGCTTGGAACAGGGAAGGAACGAGCAGTACTTC. This codes for CASSLEQGRNEQYF.

This chain joins TRBV7-6 and TRBJ2-1, with a weak D call TRBD2 (6 bases). The CDR3 length is 15 residues. The germline V gene has CDR1 SGHVS and CDR2 FNYEAQ. Trimming removed 2 bases from V and 3 bases from J, with 11 bases in between. This CDR3 is CASSLWSSVYNEQFF. CDR3 in DNA: TGTGCCAGCAGCTTATGGTCTAGCGTCTACAATGAGCAGTTCTTC.

V gene TRBV5-1 combines with J gene TRBJ2-5; 13 bases fit TRBD2. J gave up 2 bases and V 4 bases, and 2 bases lay outside the gene matches. The germline V gene has CDR1 SGHRS and CDR2 YFSETQ. The CDR3 is 15 amino acids. The CDR3 loop reads CASSGLAGAQETQYF. DNA of the CDR3: TGCGCCAGCAGCGGACTAGCGGGAGCTCAAGAGACCCAGTACTTC.

This chain uses TRBV5-1 with TRBJ1-5; D not certain. CDR1 is SGHRS, CDR2 YFSETQ, per germline. Trimming cost V 2 bases and J 0 bases, with 6 bases left between them. CDR3 size: 14 residues. The CDR3 bases are TGCGCCAGCAGCTTCGGGGATAGCAATCAGCCCCAGCATTTT. It codes for CASSFGDSNQPQHF.

The table lists this clonotype with a few counts. This chain links TRBV7-2 with TRBJ2-7; 11 positions match TRBD1. Per the germline V gene, CDR1 is SGHTA and CDR2 is FQGNSA. The CDR3 loop spans 15 amino acids. Trimming removed 4 bases from V and 3 bases from J; junction bases left unmatched: 5. CDR3 amino acids: CASSSGTGGNYEQYF. For the CDR3, the DNA is TGTGCCAGCAGCTCCGGGACAGGGGGGAACTACGAGCAGTACTTC. Looking up the rest from reference TRBV7-2 and TRBJ2-7 gives the full variable domain: GAGVSQSPSNKVTEKGKDVELRCDPISGHTALYWYRQSLGQGLEFLIYFQGNSAPDKSGLPSDRFSAERTGGSVSTLTIQRTQQEDSAVYLCASSSGTGGNYEQYFGPGTRLTVT.

The table lists this clonotype with a few counts. The chain joins TRBV7-2 to TRBJ2-7; D remains unclear. The CDR3 sequence is 15 residues long. Between the trimmed V and J ends, which lost 1 base and 6 bases, there was a span of 16 bases. CDR1 is SGHTA, CDR2 FQGNSA, per germline. The DNA for the CDR3 is TGTGCCAGCAGCTTAGGGGCCCCGAGAGGTGCCGAGCAGTACTTC. It translates to CASSLGAPRGAEQYF.

The chain recombines TRBV11-2 with TRBJ2-1; 8 nucleotides line up with TRBD2. Trimming at V came to 2 bases and at J to 2 bases, leaving 5 bases not matched to a gene. CDR1 and CDR2 (germline): SGHAT, FQNNGV. There are 16 residues in the CDR3. The CDR3 protein is CASSLRSGGAYNEQFF. The CDR3 bases are TGTGCCAGCAGCTTACGGTCGGGGGGGGCCTACAATGAGCAGTTCTTC.

In this sample, this clonotype turned up a few times. The gene calls are TRBV7-6 and TRBJ2-5; unclear D gene. This CDR3 comprises 14 residues. Germline V gene sequence: CDR1 SGHVS, CDR2 FNYEAQ. V was trimmed by 1 base and J by 3 bases, leaving 9 bases between them. CDR3 loop: CASSLVGRKETQYF. The CDR3 DNA reads TGTGCCAGCAGCTTAGTCGGCAGAAAAGAGACCCAGTACTTC.

This clonotype appeared a few times. The chain uses TRBV18 and TRBJ2-1, with TRBD1 identical over 12 bases. The CDR3 spans 16 residues. CDR1 is KGHSH, CDR2 LQKENI, per germline. V was pared by 3 bases and J by 6 bases, with 6 bases of the junction left unmatched. The CDR3 DNA reads TGTGCCAGCTCACCGAGGGACAGGGGGCTTGGCAATGAGCAGTTCTTC. Protein sequence: CASSPRDRGLGNEQFF.

This clonotype was detected a few times. CDR3 protein: CASRANPMNTEAFF. CDR3 bases: TGTGCCAGCAGAGCTAATCCCATGAACACTGAAGCTTTCTTT. This chain links TRBV7-9 with TRBJ1-1; D remains ambiguous. CDR1 and CDR2 (germline): SEHNR, FQNEAQ (reference sequence). The CDR3 sequence is 14 residues long. V was trimmed by 6 bases and J by 0 bases, leaving 11 bases between them. The whole variable domain, filled in from reference TRBV7-9 and TRBJ1-1, reads DTGVSQNPRHKITKRGQNVTFRCDPISEHNRLYWYRQTLGQGPEFLTYFQNEAQLEKSRLLSDRFSAERPKGSFSTLEIQRTEQGDSAMYLCASRANPMNTEAFFGQGTRLTVV.

This clonotype was seen repeatedly, ten times or more. The chain couples TRBV24-1 to TRBJ1-1; D is unresolved. Trimming removed 8 bases from V and 2 bases from J, with 11 bases in between. CDR3 size: 13 residues. Germline V gives CDR1 KGHDR, CDR2 SFDVKD. Here the CDR3 DNA reads TGTGCCACCAAAGGGCCCACAAACACTGAAGCTTTCTTT. It encodes CATKGPTNTEAFF.

The chain links TRBV5-1 to TRBJ2-1, with 11 nucleotides matching TRBD2. This CDR3 is built from 15 residues. The J segment lost 9 bases and the V segment lost 4 bases, leaving 9 bases of the junction unmatched. Germline loops: CDR1 SGHRS, CDR2 YFSETQ. Written as DNA, the CDR3 is TGCGCCAGCAGCCTTAGCGGGGGGGGCCGGAGTGAGCAGTTCTTC. Amino acid sequence: CASSLSGGGRSEQFF.

This clonotype was detected only a few times. The chain has TRBV5-1 and TRBJ2-3, with a weak D call TRBD2 (6 bases). From germline, CDR1 is SGHRS and CDR2 YFSETQ. V gave up 0 bases and J gave up 2 bases, with 13 bases separating them. This CDR3 has 16 amino acids. The CDR3 loop reads CASSLGLADPTDTQYF. CDR3 nucleotide sequence: TGCGCCAGCAGCTTGGGGTTAGCGGACCCCACAGATACGCAGTATTTT.

This clonotype has a handful of counts. The CDR3 here is CASRGDGNIQYF. The CDR3 region has the DNA TGTGCCAGCAGAGGCGACGGAAACATTCAGTACTTC. The rearrangement joins TRBV2 to TRBJ2-4, with no clear D. The germline V gene has CDR1 SNHLY and CDR2 FYNNEI. Trimming took off 6 bases at V and 6 bases at J, with 9 bases between the two ends. This CDR3 comprises 12 residues.

V and J are TRBV5-1 and TRBJ2-7; 8 bases agree with TRBD1. Germline assignment: CDR1 SGHRS and CDR2 YFSETQ. After removal of 1 base from V and 1 base from J, the junction contained 10 bases not matched to a gene. The CDR3 runs 17 residues. The CDR3 spells CASSLRTGGKGSYEQYF. CDR3 DNA: TGCGCCAGCAGCTTGCGTACAGGGGGTAAGGGGTCCTACGAGCAGTACTTC.

This clonotype was observed a few times. The J gene is TRBJ2-2, the V gene TRBV7-2; D gene unclear. Trimming took 5 bases from V and 6 from J, leaving 10 bases between them. Germline CDR1 reads SGHTA; CDR2 reads FQGNSA. The CDR3 has 13 amino acids. DNA for the CDR3: TGTGCCAGCAGCAAAGTGGGGTCCGGGGAGCTGTTTTTT. Protein product: CASSKVGSGELFF.

The V call is TRBV18, the J call TRBJ1-1; D not certain. The CDR3 runs to 16 residues. Germline V gene lookup returns CDR1 KGHSH and CDR2 LQKENI. The V and J ends lost 3 bases and 1 base respectively, with 15 bases between them. Written as DNA, the CDR3 is TGTGCCAGCTCACCTCAAACAAGGCGGCCGAACACTGAAGCTTTCTTT. It codes for CASSPQTRRPNTEAFF.

This clonotype was picked up a small number of times. The gene calls are TRBV27 and TRBJ2-1; D perhaps matches TRBD2 (5 bases). CDR1 and CDR2 from the germline V gene are MNHEY and SMNVEV (reference sequence). The V gene lost 0 bases and the J gene lost 10 bases, with 19 bases spanning the gap. The CDR3 extends over 16 amino acids. The chain's CDR3 is CASSLSAGVVPNEQFF. CDR3 sequence (DNA): TGTGCCAGCAGTTTATCCGCGGGCGTTGTTCCAAACGAGCAGTTCTTC.

The rearrangement uses TRBV7-6 and TRBJ1-2; 8 bases fit TRBD1. V dropped 5 bases and J dropped 4; count of bases not matched to a gene: 9. CDR3 length equals 15 residues. From germline, CDR1 is SGHVS and CDR2 FNYEAQ. CDR3 sequence reads: CASSPSRTGTYGYTF. In nucleotides, the CDR3 is TGTGCCAGCAGCCCAAGTCGGACAGGGACCTATGGCTACACCTTC. The entire variable domain, with the rest obtained from reference TRBV7-6 and TRBJ1-2, is as follows: GAGVSQSPRYKVTKRGQDVALRCDPISGHVSLYWYRQALGQGPEFLTYFNYEAQQDKSGLPNDRFSAERPEGSISTLTIQRTEQRDSAMYRCASSPSRTGTYGYTFGSGTRLTVV.

This clonotype was counted only a few times. The V call is TRBV29-1, the J call TRBJ2-1, with 8 bases that match TRBD2. This CDR3 spans 14 amino acids. Trimming at V came to 7 bases and at J to 2 bases, leaving 7 bases not matched to a gene. The germline V gene encodes CDR1 SQVTM and CDR2 ANQGSEA. In DNA, the CDR3 is TGCAGCGGCAGGATAGCGGGGACCTACAATGAGCAGTTCTTC. Translation: CSGRIAGTYNEQFF.

The genes are TRBV5-5 and TRBJ1-5; TRBD1 might be the D (5 bases). This CDR3 spans 13 amino acids. Germline V gene data show CDR1 as SGHKS and CDR2 as YYEKEE (reference sequence). Trimming stripped 3 bases from V and 5 bases from J, with 9 bases between. This CDR3 is CASSWDGDQPQHF. The CDR3 DNA follows: TGTGCCAGCAGCTGGGACGGGGATCAGCCCCAGCATTTT.

This clonotype was detected a few times. This rearrangement joins TRBV2 to TRBJ2-3, with D perhaps TRBD1 (6 bases). Germline-derived CDR1 and CDR2 are SNHLY and FYNNEI. The CDR3 contains 13 residues. Between the trimmed V and J ends, which lost 5 bases and 9 bases, there was a span of 15 bases. The CDR3 region has the DNA TGTGCCAGCAGTTCCAGGACAGTGCACACGCAGTATTTT. Translated, it gives CASSSRTVHTQYF. The variable domain in full, with the rest retrieved from reference TRBV2 and TRBJ2-3, is EPEVTQTPSHQVTQMGQEVILRCVPISNHLYFYWYRQILGQKVEFLVSFYNNEISEKSEIFDDQFSVERPDGSNFTLKIRSTKLEDSAMYFCASSSRTVHTQYFGPGTRLTVL.

This clonotype has just a few counts. The V gene is TRBV7-9, the J gene TRBJ2-1, with TRBD2 identical over 10 bases. Germline assignment: CDR1 SEHNR and CDR2 FQNEAQ (reference sequence). J lost 4 bases, V lost 2 bases, and 2 bases had no gene match. CDR3 length: 15 amino acids. Here the CDR3 DNA reads TGTGCCAGCAGCTTAATTAGCGGGAGGTACAATGAGCAGTTCTTC. Translation: CASSLISGRYNEQFF. The entire variable domain, with the rest obtained from reference TRBV7-9 and TRBJ2-1, is as follows: DTGVSQNPRHKITKRGQNVTFRCDPISEHNRLYWYRQTLGQGPEFLTYFQNEAQLEKSRLLSDRFSAERPKGSFSTLEIQRTEQGDSAMYLCASSLISGRYNEQFFGPGTRLTVL.

The rearrangement uses TRBV20-1 and TRBJ2-3; D is perhaps TRBD2 (6 bases). The length of the CDR3 is 14 residues. The germline V gene has CDR1 DFQATT and CDR2 SNEGSKA (reference sequence). V was trimmed by 2 bases and J by 0 bases, leaving 9 bases between them. CDR3 residues: CSARNSGSTDTQYF. DNA of the CDR3: TGCAGTGCTAGAAATAGCGGTAGCACAGATACGCAGTATTTT.